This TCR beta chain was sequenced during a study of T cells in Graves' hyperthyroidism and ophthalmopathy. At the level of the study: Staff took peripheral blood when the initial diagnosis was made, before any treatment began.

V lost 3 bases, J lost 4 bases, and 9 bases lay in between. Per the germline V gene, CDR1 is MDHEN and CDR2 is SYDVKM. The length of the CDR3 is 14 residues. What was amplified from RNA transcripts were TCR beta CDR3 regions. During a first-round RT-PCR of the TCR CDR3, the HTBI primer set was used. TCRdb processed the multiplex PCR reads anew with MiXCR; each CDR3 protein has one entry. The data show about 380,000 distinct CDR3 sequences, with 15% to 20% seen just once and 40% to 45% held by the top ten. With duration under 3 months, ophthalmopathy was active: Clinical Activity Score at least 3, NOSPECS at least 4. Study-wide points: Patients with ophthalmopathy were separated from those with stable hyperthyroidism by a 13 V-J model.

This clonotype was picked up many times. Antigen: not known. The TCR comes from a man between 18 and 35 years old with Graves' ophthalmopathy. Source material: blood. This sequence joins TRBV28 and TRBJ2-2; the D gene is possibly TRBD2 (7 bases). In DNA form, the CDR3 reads TGTGCCAGCAGTTTGGGGGGGGCCACCGGGGAGCTGTTTTTT. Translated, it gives CASSLGGATGELFF.